Listed below are T cell receptor beta chains from one sample, sequenced in a study of cytotoxic CD8 clonotypes in ibrutinib-treated CLL. Using immunoSEQ multiplex PCR, the repertoire was profiled, and TCRdb retains in-frame clones only, with some absent. The top ten hold just under 6.5% of the sample, which has about 300,000 clones, roughly 71% seen once. The sequenced sample was PBMCs, obtained after 36 months of ibrutinib treatment. These receptor sequences come from a human donor with chronic lymphocytic leukemia. The CDR3 runs from the conserved cysteine through the conserved F or W. A D gene is named only where the DNA matches it firmly. Clone sizes are given selectively: once, few, many, or a class where the clone is expanded.

d_call j_call v_call clone_size cdr3_aa cdr3_nt
TRBD2 TRBJ2-5 TRBV4-1 NA CASSQEMYSIAGNLETQYF TGCGCCAGCAGCCAAGAGATGTATAGTATAGCGGGGAACCTAGAGACCCAGTACTTC
TRBD2 TRBJ2-5 TRBV6-6 NA CASGTNGQYF TGTGCCAGCGGGACTAACGGCCAGTACTTC
NA TRBJ2-6 TRBV5-1 NA CASSLVSATGANVLTF TGCGCCAGCAGCTTGGTATCTGCTACTGGGGCCAACGTCCTGACTTTC
NA TRBJ2-3 TRBV5-6 few CASSPYVGAGDTQYF TGTGCCAGCAGCCCCTATGTGGGGGCAGGGGATACGCAGTATTTT
NA TRBJ1-1 TRBV14 few CASSHIRGAGTEAFF TGTGCCAGCAGCCACATACGGGGGGCAGGGACTGAAGCTTTCTTT
NA TRBJ1-5 TRBV29-1 NA CSPRTARYQPQHF TGCAGCCCGAGGACAGCCAGATATCAGCCCCAGCATTTT
NA TRBJ1-2 TRBV6-1 NA CASSSPGRLGYGYTF TGTGCCAGCAGTAGCCCAGGGCGGCTGGGCTATGGCTACACCTTC
NA TRBJ2-5 TRBV10-3 NA CAISDPPTSGKETQYF TGTGCCATCAGTGACCCCCCTACATCAGGGAAAGAGACCCAGTACTTC
NA TRBJ1-2 TRBV4-1 NA CASSQVTGSGYTF TGCGCCAGCAGCCAAGTAACAGGGAGTGGCTACACCTTC
TRBD1 TRBJ2-7 TRBV7-6 few CASSFGTGSYEQYF TGTGCCAGCAGCTTCGGGACAGGGAGCTACGAGCAGTACTTC
NA TRBJ2-3 TRBV6-5 NA CASSYSGTRSADTQYF TGTGCCAGCAGTTACTCGGGCACTAGATCGGCAGATACGCAGTATTTT
NA TRBJ1-2 TRBV4-3 NA CASSQVEGVQGYTF TGCGCCAGCAGCCAAGTCGAGGGTGTCCAAGGCTACACCTTC
TRBD1 TRBJ1-1 TRBV7-3 NA CASSPRDRNTEAFF TGTGCCAGCAGCCCCCGGGACAGAAACACTGAAGCTTTCTTT
TRBD1 TRBJ2-5 TRBV6-5 NA CASSSWTGAQETQYF TGTGCCAGCAGCTCATGGACAGGGGCCCAAGAGACCCAGTACTTC
NA TRBJ2-7 TRBV5-1 NA CASSLSGSDRQQYF TGCGCCAGCAGCTTGAGTGGGAGTGACAGACAGCAGTACTTC
TRBD1 TRBJ2-6 TRBV2 NA CASRRQGSSGANVLTF TGTGCCAGCAGGAGACAGGGATCCTCTGGGGCCAACGTCCTGACTTTC